This T cell receptor beta chain was sequenced during a study of tumor and adjacent non-tumor tissue in lung cancer. Across the study: Some 4.2 million productive TCRbeta reads were obtained per sample on average.

No cell sorting was done before RNA was extracted from the tissue. This non-tumor lung sample came from over 3 cm beyond the tumor edge. CDR1 is SGHNT, CDR2 YYREEE, per germline (reference sequence). The CDR3 runs 14 residues. Notes on this clonotype: Its antigen is still unknown. At one boundary the junction diverges from the germline segment, which might be a read error.

Study-wide results and caveats: Normal lung showed higher cumulative top 100 clone frequency than tumor.

The library came from three nested PCR rounds adapted from ARM-PCR protocols. MiXCR, applied by TCRdb to the multiplex PCR reads, yields one record per CDR3 protein. This sample has about 50,000 distinct CDR3 sequences, with just under 75% found just once. Input material: distant non-tumor lung tissue. This sequence was found in a woman aged 55-75 years with non-small cell lung cancer. The chain joins TRBV5-4 to TRBJ2-1, with a possible D match to TRBD2 (5 bases). This chain's CDR3 is CSSGLPSRYNEQFF. Written as DNA, the CDR3 is TGTTCCAGCGGCTTGCCTAGCAGGTACAATGAGCAGTTCTTC.